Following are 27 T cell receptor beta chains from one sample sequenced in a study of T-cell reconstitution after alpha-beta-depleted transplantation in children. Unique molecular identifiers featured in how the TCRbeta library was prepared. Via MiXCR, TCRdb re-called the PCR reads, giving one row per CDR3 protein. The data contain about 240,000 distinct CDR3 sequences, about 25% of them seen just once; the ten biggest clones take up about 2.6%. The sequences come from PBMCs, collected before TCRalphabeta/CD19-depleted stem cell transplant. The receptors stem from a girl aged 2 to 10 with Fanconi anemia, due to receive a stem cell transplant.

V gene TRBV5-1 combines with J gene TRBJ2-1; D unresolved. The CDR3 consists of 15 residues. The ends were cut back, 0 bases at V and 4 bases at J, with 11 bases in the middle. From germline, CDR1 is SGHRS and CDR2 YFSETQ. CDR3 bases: TGCGCCAGCAGCTTGGCGGCCGAGTCATACAATGAGCAGTTCTTC. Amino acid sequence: CASSLAAESYNEQFF.

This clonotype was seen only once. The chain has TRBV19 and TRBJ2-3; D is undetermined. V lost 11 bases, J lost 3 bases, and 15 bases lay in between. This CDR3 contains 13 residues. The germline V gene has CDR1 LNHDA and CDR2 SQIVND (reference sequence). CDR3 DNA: TGTGCCGCTCGGCCCAGCGCTACAGATACGCAGTATTTT. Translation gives CAARPSATDTQYF.

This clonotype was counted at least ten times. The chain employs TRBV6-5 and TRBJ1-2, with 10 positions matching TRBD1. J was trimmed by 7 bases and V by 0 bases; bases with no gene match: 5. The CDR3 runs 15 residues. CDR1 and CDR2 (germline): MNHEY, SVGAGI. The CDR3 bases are TGTGCCAGCAGTTACTCCAGCGACAGGGGGCCTGGCTACACCTTC. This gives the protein CASSYSSDRGPGYTF.

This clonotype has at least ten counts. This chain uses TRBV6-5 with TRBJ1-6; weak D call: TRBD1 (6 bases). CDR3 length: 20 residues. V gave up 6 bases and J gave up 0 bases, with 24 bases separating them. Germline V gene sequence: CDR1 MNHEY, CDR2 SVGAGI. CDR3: CASSHLTGGLSSSYNSPLHF. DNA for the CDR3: TGTGCCAGCAGCCACTTGACAGGAGGGCTTAGCAGCTCCTATAATTCACCCCTCCACTTT.

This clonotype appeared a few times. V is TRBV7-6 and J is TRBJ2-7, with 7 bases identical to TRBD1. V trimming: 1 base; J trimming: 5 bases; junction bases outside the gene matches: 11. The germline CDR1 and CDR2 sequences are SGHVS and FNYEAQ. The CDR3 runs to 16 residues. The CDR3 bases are TGTGCCAGCAGCTTAGTAGGTGGCAGGGGGACCAACGAGCAGTACTTC. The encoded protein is CASSLVGGRGTNEQYF.

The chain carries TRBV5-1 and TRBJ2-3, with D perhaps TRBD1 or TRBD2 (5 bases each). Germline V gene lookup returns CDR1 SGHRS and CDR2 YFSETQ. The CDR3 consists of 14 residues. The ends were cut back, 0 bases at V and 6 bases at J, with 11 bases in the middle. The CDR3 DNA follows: TGCGCCAGCAGCTTGGAGGGACGCCGGGATACGCAGTATTTT. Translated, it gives CASSLEGRRDTQYF.

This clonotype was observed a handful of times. The CDR3 loop is CASSGTGGGYGYTF. CDR3 coding DNA: TGTGCCAGCAGTGGGACAGGGGGCGGGTATGGCTACACCTTC. The chain links TRBV2 to TRBJ1-2, with TRBD1 identical over 11 bases. This CDR3 has 14 amino acids. V lost 4 bases and J lost 5; bases outside the gene matches: 3. Germline V lookup: CDR1 SNHLY, CDR2 FYNNEI.

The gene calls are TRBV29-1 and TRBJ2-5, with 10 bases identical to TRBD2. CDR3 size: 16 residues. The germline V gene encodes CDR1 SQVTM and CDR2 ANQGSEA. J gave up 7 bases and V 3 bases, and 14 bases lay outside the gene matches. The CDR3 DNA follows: TGCAGCGTTGACGAACCCATAGCGGGGGGAGAGGTGACCCAGTACTTC. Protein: CSVDEPIAGGEVTQYF.

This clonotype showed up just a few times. The CDR3 DNA follows: TGCAGCGTTGAGGGACCCTCCGAGCAGTACTTC. Residues: CSVEGPSEQYF. The J gene is TRBJ2-7, the V gene TRBV29-1; tentatively, D is TRBD1 or TRBD2 (5 bases each). The V end lost 3 bases, the J end lost 6 bases, and 9 bases lay between the germline ends. CDR3 length: 11 amino acids. Germline values: CDR1 SQVTM, CDR2 ANQGSEA.

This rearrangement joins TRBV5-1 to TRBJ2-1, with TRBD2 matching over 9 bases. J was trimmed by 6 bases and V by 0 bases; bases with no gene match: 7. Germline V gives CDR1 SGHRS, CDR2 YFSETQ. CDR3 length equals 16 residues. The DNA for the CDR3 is TGCGCCAGCAGCTTGGCCGCACTAGCGGGTTCCAATGAGCAGTTCTTC. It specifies CASSLAALAGSNEQFF.

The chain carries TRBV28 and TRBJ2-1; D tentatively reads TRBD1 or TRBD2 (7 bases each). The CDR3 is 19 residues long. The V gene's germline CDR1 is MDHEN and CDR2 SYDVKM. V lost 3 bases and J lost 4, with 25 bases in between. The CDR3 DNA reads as TGTGCCAGCAGTTTTCGTTGGGTCCCCGGGACAGCGGGATACAATGAGCAGTTCTTC. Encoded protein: CASSFRWVPGTAGYNEQFF.

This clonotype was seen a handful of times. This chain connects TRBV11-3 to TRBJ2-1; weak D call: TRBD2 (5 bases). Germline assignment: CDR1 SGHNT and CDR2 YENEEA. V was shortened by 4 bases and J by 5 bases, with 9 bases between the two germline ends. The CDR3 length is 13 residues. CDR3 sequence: CASSSGFNNEQFF. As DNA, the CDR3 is TGTGCCAGCAGCTCGGGGTTCAACAATGAGCAGTTCTTC.

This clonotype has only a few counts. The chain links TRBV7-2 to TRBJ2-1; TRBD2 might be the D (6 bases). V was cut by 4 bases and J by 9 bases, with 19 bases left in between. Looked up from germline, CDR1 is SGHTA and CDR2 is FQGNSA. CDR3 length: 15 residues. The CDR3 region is CASSWDSASLVEQFF. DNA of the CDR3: TGTGCCAGCAGCTGGGACTCGGCTTCCTTAGTTGAGCAGTTCTTC.

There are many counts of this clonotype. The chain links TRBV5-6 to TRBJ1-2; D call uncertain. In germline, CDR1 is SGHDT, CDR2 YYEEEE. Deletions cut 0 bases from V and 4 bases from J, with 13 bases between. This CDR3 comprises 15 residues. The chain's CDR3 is CASSLVPPLSYGYTF. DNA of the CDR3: TGTGCCAGCAGCTTGGTACCGCCATTATCCTATGGCTACACCTTC.

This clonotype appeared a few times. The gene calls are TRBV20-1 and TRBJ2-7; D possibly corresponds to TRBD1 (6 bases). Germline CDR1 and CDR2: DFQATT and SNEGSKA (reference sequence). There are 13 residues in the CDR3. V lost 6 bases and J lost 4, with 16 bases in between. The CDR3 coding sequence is TGCAGTGCACTCCGGGACACAGGTTACGAGCAGTACTTC. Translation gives CSALRDTGYEQYF.

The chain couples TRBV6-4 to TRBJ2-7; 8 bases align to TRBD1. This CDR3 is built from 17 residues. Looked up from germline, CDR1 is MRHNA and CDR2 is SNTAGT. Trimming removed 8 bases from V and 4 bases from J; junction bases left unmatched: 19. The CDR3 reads CASRDLDRGRGLYEQYF. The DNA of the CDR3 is TGTGCCAGCCGCGATTTAGACAGGGGAAGAGGACTATACGAGCAGTACTTC.

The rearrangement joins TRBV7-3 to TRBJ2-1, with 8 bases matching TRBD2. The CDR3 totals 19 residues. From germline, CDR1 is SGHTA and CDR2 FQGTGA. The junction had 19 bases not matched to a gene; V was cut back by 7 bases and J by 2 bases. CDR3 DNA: TGTGCCAGCAAGATAGTCCAAAGCGGGGGACCTGGTGCCTACAATGAGCAGTTCTTC. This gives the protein CASKIVQSGGPGAYNEQFF.

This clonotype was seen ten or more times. CDR3 region: CASSPETSGSYNEQFF. The CDR3 DNA sequence: TGTGCCAGCAGCCCCGAAACTAGCGGGAGCTACAATGAGCAGTTCTTC. The chain carries TRBV6-5 and TRBJ2-1; TRBD2 matches at 11 bases. Germline V gene lookup returns CDR1 MNHEY and CDR2 SVGAGI. With V trimmed by 6 bases and J by 3 bases, 7 bases remained unmatched. This CDR3 has 16 residues.

CDR3 loop: CSATDRGDYEQYF. In DNA form, the CDR3 reads TGCAGTGCTACCGACAGGGGGGACTACGAGCAGTACTTC. V usage is TRBV20-1 and J usage is TRBJ2-7, with 9 bases fitting TRBD1. V dropped 4 bases and J dropped 3; count of bases not matched to a gene: 4. The CDR3 has 13 amino acids. The germline V gene encodes CDR1 DFQATT and CDR2 SNEGSKA (reference sequence).

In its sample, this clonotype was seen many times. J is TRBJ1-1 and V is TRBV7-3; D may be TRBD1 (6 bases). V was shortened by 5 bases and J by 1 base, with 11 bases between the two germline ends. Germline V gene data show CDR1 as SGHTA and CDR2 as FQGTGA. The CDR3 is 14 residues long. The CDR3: CASSPPGQNTEAFF. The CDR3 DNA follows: TGTGCCAGCAGCCCCCCGGGACAGAACACTGAAGCTTTCTTT.

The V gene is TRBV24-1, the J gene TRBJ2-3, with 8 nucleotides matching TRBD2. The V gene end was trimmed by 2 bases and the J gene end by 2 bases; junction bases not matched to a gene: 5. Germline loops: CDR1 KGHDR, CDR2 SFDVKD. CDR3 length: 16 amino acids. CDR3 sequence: CATSDSSSGHTDTQYF. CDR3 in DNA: TGTGCCACCAGTGATTCCTCTAGCGGGCACACAGATACGCAGTATTTT.

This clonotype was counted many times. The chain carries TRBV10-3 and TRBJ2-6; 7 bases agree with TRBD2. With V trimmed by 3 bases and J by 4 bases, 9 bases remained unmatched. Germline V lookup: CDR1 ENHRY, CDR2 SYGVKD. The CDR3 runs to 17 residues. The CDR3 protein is CAISDATGGSGANVLTF. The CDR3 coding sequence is TGTGCCATCAGTGACGCGACGGGAGGATCAGGGGCCAACGTCCTGACTTTC.

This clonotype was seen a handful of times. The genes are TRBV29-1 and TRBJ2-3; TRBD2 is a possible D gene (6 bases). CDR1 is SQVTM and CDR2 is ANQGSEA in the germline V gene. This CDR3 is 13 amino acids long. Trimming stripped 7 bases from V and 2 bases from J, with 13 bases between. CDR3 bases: TGCAGCGCGGGACTCGATAACACAGATACGCAGTATTTT. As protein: CSAGLDNTDTQYF.

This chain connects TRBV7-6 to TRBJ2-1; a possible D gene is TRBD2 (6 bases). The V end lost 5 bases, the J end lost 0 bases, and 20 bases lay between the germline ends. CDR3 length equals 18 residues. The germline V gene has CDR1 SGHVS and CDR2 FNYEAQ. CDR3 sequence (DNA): TGTGCCAGCAGCCGGGACGTCCCCCGGGACTTCTCCTACAATGAGCAGTTCTTC. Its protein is CASSRDVPRDFSYNEQFF.

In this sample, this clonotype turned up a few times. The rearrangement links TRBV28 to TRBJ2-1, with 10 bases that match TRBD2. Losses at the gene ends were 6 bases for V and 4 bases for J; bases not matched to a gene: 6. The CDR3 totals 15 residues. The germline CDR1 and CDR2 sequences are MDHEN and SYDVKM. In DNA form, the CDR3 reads TGTGCCAGCAGATCCGGGACTAGCGCTTACAATGAGCAGTTCTTC. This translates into CASRSGTSAYNEQFF.

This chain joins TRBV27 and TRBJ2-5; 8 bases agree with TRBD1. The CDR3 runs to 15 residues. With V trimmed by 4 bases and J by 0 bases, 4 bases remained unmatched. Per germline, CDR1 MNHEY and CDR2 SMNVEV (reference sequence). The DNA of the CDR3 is TGTGCCAGCAGTTATGGGACAGGATACCAAGAGACCCAGTACTTC. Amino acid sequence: CASSYGTGYQETQYF.

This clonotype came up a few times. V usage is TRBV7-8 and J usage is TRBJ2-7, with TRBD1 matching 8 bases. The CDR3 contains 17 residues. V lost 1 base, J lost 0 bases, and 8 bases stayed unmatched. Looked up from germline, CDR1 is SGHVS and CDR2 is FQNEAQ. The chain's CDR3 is CASSLGFRGTGSYEQYF. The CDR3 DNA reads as TGTGCCAGCAGCTTAGGTTTTCGAGGGACAGGCTCCTACGAGCAGTACTTC.